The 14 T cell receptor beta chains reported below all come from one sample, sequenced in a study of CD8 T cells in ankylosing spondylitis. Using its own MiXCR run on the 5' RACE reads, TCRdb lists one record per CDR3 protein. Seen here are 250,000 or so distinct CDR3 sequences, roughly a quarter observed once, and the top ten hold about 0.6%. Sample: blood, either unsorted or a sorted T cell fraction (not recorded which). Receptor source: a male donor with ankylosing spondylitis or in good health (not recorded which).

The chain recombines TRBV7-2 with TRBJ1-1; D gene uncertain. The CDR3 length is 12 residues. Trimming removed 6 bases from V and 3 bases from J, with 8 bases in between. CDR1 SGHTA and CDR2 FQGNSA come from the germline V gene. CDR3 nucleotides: TGTGCCAGCAGTACCAAGTACACTGAAGCTTTCTTT. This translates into CASSTKYTEAFF. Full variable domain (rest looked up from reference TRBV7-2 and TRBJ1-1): GAGVSQSPSNKVTEKGKDVELRCDPISGHTALYWYRQSLGQGLEFLIYFQGNSAPDKSGLPSDRFSAERTGGSVSTLTIQRTQQEDSAVYLCASSTKYTEAFFGQGTRLTVV.

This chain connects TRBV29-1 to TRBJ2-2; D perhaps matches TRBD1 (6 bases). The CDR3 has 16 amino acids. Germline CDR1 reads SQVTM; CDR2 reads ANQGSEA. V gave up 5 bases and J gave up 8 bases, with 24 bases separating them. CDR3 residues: CSVLFWGPQVSGELFF. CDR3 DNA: TGCAGCGTTTTATTTTGGGGGCCCCAAGTATCTGGGGAGCTGTTTTTT.

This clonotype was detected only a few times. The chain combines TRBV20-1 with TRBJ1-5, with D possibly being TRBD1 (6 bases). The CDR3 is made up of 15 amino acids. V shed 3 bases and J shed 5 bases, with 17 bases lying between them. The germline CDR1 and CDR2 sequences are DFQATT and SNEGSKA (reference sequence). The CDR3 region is CSASIGQRLDQPQHF. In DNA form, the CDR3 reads TGCAGTGCTAGTATAGGACAGAGACTGGATCAGCCCCAGCATTTT.

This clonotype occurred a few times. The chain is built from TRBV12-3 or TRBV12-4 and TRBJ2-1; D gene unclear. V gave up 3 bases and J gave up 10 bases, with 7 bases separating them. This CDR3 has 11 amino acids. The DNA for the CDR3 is TGTGCCAGCAGTTTTAAGGAGGAGCAGTTCTTC. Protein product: CASSFKEEQFF.

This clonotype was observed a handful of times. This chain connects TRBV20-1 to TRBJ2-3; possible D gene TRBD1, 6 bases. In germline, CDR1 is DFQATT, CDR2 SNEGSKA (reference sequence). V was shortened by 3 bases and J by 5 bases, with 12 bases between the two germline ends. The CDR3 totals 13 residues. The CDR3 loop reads CSASSGGRDTQYF. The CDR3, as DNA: TGCAGTGCTAGTAGTGGGGGCCGAGATACGCAGTATTTT.

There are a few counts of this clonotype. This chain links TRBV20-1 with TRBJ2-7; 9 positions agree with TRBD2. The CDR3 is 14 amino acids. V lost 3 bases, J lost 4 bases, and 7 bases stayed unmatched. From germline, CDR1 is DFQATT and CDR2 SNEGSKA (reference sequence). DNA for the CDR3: TGCAGTGCTAGGGTTCCAGCGGGGGGATACGAGCAGTACTTC. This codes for CSARVPAGGYEQYF.

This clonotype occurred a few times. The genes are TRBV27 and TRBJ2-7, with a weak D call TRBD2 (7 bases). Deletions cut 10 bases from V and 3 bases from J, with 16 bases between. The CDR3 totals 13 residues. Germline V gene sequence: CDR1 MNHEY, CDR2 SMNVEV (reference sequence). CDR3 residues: CATLPGGGYEQYF. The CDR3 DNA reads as TGTGCCACACTGCCGGGGGGCGGCTACGAGCAGTACTTC.

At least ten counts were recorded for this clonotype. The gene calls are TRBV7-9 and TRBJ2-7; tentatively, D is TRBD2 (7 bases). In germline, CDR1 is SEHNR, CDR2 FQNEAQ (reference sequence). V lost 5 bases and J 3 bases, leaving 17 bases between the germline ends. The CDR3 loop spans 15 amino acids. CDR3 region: CASSPWEGVSYEQYF. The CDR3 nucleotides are TGTGCCAGCAGCCCGTGGGAGGGGGTTAGCTACGAGCAGTACTTC.

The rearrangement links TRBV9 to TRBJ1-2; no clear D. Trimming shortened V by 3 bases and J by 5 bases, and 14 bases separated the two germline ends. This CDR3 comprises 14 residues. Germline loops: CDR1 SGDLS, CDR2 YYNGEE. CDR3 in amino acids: CASSATEGLYGYTF. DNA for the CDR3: TGTGCCAGCAGCGCCACGGAGGGCTTGTATGGCTACACCTTC.

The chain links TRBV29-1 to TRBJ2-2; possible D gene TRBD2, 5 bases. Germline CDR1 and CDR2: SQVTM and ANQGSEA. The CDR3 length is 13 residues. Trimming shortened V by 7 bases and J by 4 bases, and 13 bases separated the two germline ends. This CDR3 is CSAQTGFTGELFF. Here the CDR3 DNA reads TGCAGCGCTCAAACGGGGTTCACCGGGGAGCTGTTTTTT.

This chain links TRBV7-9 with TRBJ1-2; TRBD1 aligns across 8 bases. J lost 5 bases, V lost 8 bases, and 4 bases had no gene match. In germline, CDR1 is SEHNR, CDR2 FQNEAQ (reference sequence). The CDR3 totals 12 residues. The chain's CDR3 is CASDRGGYGYTF. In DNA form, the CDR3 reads TGTGCCAGCGACAGGGGAGGATATGGCTACACCTTC.

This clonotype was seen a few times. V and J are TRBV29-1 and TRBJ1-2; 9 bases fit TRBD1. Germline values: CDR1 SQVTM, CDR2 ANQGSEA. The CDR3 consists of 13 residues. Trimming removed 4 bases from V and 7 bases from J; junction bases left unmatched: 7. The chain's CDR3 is CSVGSGTGSGYTF. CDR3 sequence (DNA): TGCAGCGTTGGCTCGGGGACAGGGAGTGGCTACACCTTC.

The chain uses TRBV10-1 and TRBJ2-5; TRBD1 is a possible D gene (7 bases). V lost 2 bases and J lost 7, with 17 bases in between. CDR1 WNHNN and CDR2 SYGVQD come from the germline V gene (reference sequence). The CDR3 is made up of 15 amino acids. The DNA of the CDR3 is TGCGCCAGCAGTGAGAGACAGGGTGGAGCGGGGACCCAGTACTTC. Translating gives CASSERQGGAGTQYF.

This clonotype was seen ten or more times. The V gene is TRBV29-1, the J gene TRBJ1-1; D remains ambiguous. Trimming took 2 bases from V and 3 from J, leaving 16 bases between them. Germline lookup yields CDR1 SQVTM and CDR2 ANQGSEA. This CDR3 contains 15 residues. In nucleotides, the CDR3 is TGCAGCGTTGAACCCCATGGGGTTAGGGACACTGAAGCTTTCTTT. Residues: CSVEPHGVRDTEAFF.